The 20 T cell receptor beta chains reported below all come from one sample, sequenced in a study of control samples from healthy donors and cancer patients. Sequencing used immunoSEQ multiplex PCR; TCRdb keeps in-frame clones, though not all of them. The table has around 51,000 clones, roughly 80% seen once. Material for sequencing was blood. The receptors here all came from a man aged 70 or older in good health.

V and J are TRBV27 and TRBJ1-5; no clear D gene. The V end lost 4 bases, the J end lost 4 bases, and 17 bases lay between the germline ends. In germline, CDR1 is MNHEY, CDR2 SMNVEV (reference sequence). The CDR3 has 16 amino acids. The CDR3 loop is CASSSYGRRVNQPQHF. CDR3 DNA: TGTGCCAGCAGTTCTTACGGACGGCGAGTTAATCAGCCCCAGCATTTT.

This clone was seen a single time. V is TRBV5-8 and J is TRBJ1-2, with D tentatively TRBD1 (5 bases). V lost 7 bases, J lost 4 bases, and 14 bases lay in between. The CDR3 runs 13 residues. The germline CDR1 and CDR2 sequences are SGHTS and YDEGEE. The CDR3 sequence is CASVRGISYGYTF. For the CDR3, the DNA is TGTGCCAGCGTCCGGGGGATCTCCTATGGCTACACCTTC. Using reference TRBV5-8 and TRBJ1-2 for the parts outside the CDR3, the full variable domain is EAGVTQSPTHLIKTRGQQATLRCSPISGHTSVYWYQQALGLGLQFLLWYDEGEERNRGNFPPRFSGRQFPNYSSELNVNALELEDSALYLCASVRGISYGYTFGSGTRLTVV.

CDR3 coding DNA: TGCGCCAGCAGCCTTGGTGGCAGTAGGTCCTACGAGCAGTACTTC. This codes for CASSLGGSRSYEQYF. The chain links TRBV5-1 to TRBJ2-7; no firm D call. The germline gives CDR1 SGHRS, CDR2 YFSETQ. The V and J ends lost 4 bases and 1 base respectively, with 15 bases between them. The CDR3 covers 15 residues.

This clone was seen only a few times. The chain has TRBV7-8 and TRBJ1-4; D is unclear. V shed 1 base and J shed 5 bases, with 8 bases lying between them. The germline V gene has CDR1 SGHVS and CDR2 FQNEAQ. CDR3 length: 14 amino acids. The CDR3 region has the DNA TGTGCCAGCAGCTTAGGGCGGAGAAATGAAAAACTGTTTTTT. Translating gives CASSLGRRNEKLFF.

The V gene is TRBV5-6, the J gene TRBJ2-7; the D call may be TRBD1 or TRBD2 (6 bases each). Trimming shortened V by 2 bases and J by 1 base, and 13 bases separated the two germline ends. The CDR3 is made up of 15 amino acids. CDR1 and CDR2 (germline): SGHDT, YYEEEE. CDR3 sequence: CASSFGGRASYEQYF. The DNA of the CDR3 is TGTGCCAGCAGCTTCGGGGGCAGGGCTTCCTACGAGCAGTACTTC.

V gene TRBV7-8 combines with J gene TRBJ2-1, with D perhaps TRBD1 (5 bases). CDR1 and CDR2 from the germline V gene are SGHVS and FQNEAQ. The length of the CDR3 is 13 residues. Deletions cut 3 bases from V and 5 bases from J, with 8 bases between. This CDR3 reads CASSLGLDNEQFF. The CDR3 region has the DNA TGTGCCAGCAGCTTGGGGCTAGACAATGAGCAGTTCTTC.

The table lists this clone with a few counts. The chain carries TRBV2 and TRBJ1-5, with TRBD1 as a possible D gene (5 bases). Trimming stripped 8 bases from V and 4 bases from J, with 15 bases between. The V gene's germline CDR1 is SNHLY and CDR2 FYNNEI. This CDR3 has 14 residues. CDR3 nucleotides: TGTGCCAGCTCGGGGCAGGCCGGGAATCAGCCCCAGCATTTT. Protein product: CASSGQAGNQPQHF.

The chain recombines TRBV6-5 with TRBJ1-2, with D possibly TRBD1 on 5 matching bases. Trimming took 6 bases from V and 0 from J, leaving 14 bases between them. Germline V gene sequence: CDR1 MNHEY, CDR2 SVGAGI. CDR3 length equals 15 residues. The CDR3 sequence: CASSRRDRTNYGYTF. The CDR3 DNA reads TGTGCCAGCAGCCGACGAGACAGAACTAACTATGGCTACACCTTC.

The V and J genes are TRBV11-3 and TRBJ2-1; the D gene is possibly TRBD1 (5 bases). Trimming pared 3 bases from V and 4 bases from J, leaving 7 bases between. Germline values: CDR1 SGHNT, CDR2 YENEEA. This CDR3 is built from 13 residues. The CDR3: CASSFDSYNEQFF. The DNA of the CDR3 is TGTGCCAGCAGCTTCGACAGTTACAATGAGCAGTTCTTC.

Only a few counts were recorded for this clone. This chain links TRBV19 with TRBJ2-5, with 8 nucleotides matching TRBD1. Trimming cost V 9 bases and J 4 bases; bases outside gene matches: 7. Germline V gives CDR1 LNHDA, CDR2 SQIVND (reference sequence). This CDR3 contains 13 residues. The DNA for the CDR3 is TGTGCCAGCCGTCCAGGGGGCGGAGAGACCCAGTACTTC. It is translated as CASRPGGGETQYF.

V is TRBV29-1 and J is TRBJ2-1, with D unresolved. From germline, CDR1 is SQVTM and CDR2 ANQGSEA. The CDR3 is made up of 14 amino acids. Between the trimmed V and J ends, which lost 5 bases and 3 bases, there was a span of 14 bases. The CDR3: CSVFLEKFYNEQFF. CDR3 bases: TGCAGCGTTTTTCTAGAGAAGTTCTACAATGAGCAGTTCTTC.

The chain has TRBV30 and TRBJ1-5; D is ambiguous. The CDR3 runs 15 residues. The germline CDR1 and CDR2 sequences are GTSNPN and SVGIG (reference sequence). The V and J ends lost 5 bases and 5 bases respectively, with 19 bases between them. The CDR3 is CAWGRDGVDYQPQHF. DNA for the CDR3: TGTGCCTGGGGAAGGGATGGGGTAGACTATCAGCCCCAGCATTTT.

By proportion, this clone is medium-sized (0.01 to 0.1%). This chain uses TRBV2 with TRBJ1-1, with D unresolved. Germline V gene lookup returns CDR1 SNHLY and CDR2 FYNNEI. Trimming left V 6 bases short and J 0 bases short, with 11 bases between. The CDR3 runs 14 residues. CDR3 nucleotides: TGTGCCAGCAGATACAGATACATGAACACTGAAGCTTTCTTT. Its translation is CASRYRYMNTEAFF.

The chain links TRBV5-1 to TRBJ2-3; D unclear. This CDR3 has 14 amino acids. CDR1 is SGHRS, CDR2 YFSETQ, per germline. V was clipped by 0 bases and J by 3 bases, with 8 bases between them. CDR3 sequence: CASSLDGRTDTQYF. Written as DNA, the CDR3 is TGCGCCAGCAGCTTGGATGGCAGAACAGATACGCAGTATTTT.

In its sample, this clone was seen once. V is TRBV10-2 and J is TRBJ1-5; weak D call: TRBD1 (5 bases). The CDR3 runs to 18 residues. Germline CDR1 and CDR2: WSHSY and SAAADI. The ends were cut back, 3 bases at V and 2 bases at J, with 20 bases in the middle. The CDR3 nucleotides are TGCGCCAGCAGTGACCCGGGGCCGTTCATGGGGGGCAATCAGCCCCAGCATTTT. It encodes CASSDPGPFMGGNQPQHF.

Note on this clone: One end of the junction does not line up with germline, which may come from a read error. This rearrangement joins TRBV29-1 to TRBJ1-2, with TRBD1 matching 12 bases. Germline V gives CDR1 SQVTM, CDR2 ANQGSEA. CDR3 length equals 13 residues. The CDR3 nucleotides are TGCAGCGTCGAACCGGGACAGGGGGCGCCGAGGGTCTTC. Its protein is CSVEPGQGAPRVF.

V and J are TRBV4-2 and TRBJ2-4; D unclear. Germline assignment: CDR1 LGHNA and CDR2 YNFKEQ. V lost 1 base and J 9 bases, leaving 13 bases between the germline ends. CDR3 size: 14 residues. DNA of the CDR3: TGTGCCAGCAGCCAAGGTGGGCGGTTGGGCATTCAGTACTTC. Protein: CASSQGGRLGIQYF.

This clone was counted once. The V and J genes are TRBV3-1 (or the pseudogene TRBV3-2) and TRBJ2-7; 13 bases are shared with TRBD2. The germline CDR1 and CDR2 sequences are LGHDT and YNNKEL (reference sequence). V shed 3 bases and J 9 bases; nucleotides not matched to a gene: 8. This CDR3 contains 15 residues. In DNA, the CDR3 is TGTGCCAGCAGCCAGGGGACTAGCGGGGAGGGCTTGCAGTACTTC. Translation: CASSQGTSGEGLQYF.

This clone occurred once. The chain joins TRBV9 to TRBJ2-2, with TRBD1 matching over 10 bases. The CDR3 loop spans 16 amino acids. The V and J ends lost 4 bases and 3 bases, in that order; junction bases with no gene match: 6. The germline gives CDR1 SGDLS, CDR2 YYNGEE. The CDR3 spells CASSPTGGYDTGELFF. The DNA of the CDR3 is TGTGCCAGCAGCCCGACAGGGGGCTACGACACCGGGGAGCTGTTTTTT.

This clone was seen only a few times. This chain uses TRBV5-4 with TRBJ2-7; D unresolved. Germline V gives CDR1 SGHNT, CDR2 YYREEE (reference sequence). This CDR3 has 13 residues. V dropped 4 bases and J dropped 3 bases, with 11 bases sitting between them. In DNA, the CDR3 is TGTGCCAGCAGCCCGCGCATAGGCTACGAGCAGTACTTC. Translating it yields CASSPRIGYEQYF.